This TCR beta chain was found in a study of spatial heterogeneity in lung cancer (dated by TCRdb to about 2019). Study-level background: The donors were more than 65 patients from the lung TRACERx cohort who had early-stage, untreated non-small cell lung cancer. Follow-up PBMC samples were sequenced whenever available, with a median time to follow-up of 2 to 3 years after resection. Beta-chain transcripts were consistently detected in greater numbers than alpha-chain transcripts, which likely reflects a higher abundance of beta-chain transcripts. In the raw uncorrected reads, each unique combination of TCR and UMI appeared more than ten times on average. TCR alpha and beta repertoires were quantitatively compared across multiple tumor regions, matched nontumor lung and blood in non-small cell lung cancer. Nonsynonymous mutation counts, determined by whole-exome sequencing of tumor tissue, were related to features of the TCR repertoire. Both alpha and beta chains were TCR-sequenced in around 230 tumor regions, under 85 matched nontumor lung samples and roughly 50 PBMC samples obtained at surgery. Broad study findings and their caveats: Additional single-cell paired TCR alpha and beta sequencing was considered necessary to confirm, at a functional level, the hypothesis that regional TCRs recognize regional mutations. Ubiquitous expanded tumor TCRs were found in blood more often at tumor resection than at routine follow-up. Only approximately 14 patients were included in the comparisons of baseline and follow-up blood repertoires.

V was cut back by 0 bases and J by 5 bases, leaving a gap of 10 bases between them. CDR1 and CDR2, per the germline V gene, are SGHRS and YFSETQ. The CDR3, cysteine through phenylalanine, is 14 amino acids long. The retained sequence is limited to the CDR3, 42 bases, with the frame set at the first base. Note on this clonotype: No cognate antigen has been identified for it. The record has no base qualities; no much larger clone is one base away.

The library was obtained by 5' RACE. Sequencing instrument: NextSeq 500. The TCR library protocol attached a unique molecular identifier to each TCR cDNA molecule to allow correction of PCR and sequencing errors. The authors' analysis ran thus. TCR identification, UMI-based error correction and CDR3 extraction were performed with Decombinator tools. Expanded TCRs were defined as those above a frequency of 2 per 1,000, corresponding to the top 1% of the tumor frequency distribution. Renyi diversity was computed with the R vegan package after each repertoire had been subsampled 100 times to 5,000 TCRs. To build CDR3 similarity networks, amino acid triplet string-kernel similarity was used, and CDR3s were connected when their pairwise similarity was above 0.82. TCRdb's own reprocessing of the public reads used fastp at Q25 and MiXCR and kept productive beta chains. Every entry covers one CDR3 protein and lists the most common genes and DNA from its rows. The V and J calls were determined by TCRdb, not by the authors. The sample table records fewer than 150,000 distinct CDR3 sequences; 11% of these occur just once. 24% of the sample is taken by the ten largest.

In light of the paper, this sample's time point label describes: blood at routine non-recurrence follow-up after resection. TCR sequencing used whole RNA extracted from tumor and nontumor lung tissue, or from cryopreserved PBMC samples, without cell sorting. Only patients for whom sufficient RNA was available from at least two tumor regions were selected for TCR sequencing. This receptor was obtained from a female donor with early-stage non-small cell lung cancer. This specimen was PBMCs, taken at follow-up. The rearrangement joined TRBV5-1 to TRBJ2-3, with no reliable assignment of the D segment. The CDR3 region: CASSLANPRDTQYF. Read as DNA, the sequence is TGCGCCAGCAGCTTGGCCAACCCGCGAGATACGCAGTATTTT.